The subject of this entry is one T cell receptor beta chain. Clones were read by immunoSEQ multiplex PCR, and TCRdb kept only the in-frame ones, dropping some. The repertoire holds 36,000 or so clones, with approximately 86% as singletons. These data belong to a study of T cells in narcolepsy. V was trimmed by 2 bases and J by 7 bases, leaving 15 bases between them. The length of the CDR3 is 15 residues. CDR1 and CDR2 from the germline V gene are MNHNS and SASEGT. This sequence originates from a human donor with narcolepsy. The sequenced material came from CD45RA- memory CD4+ T cells from PBMCs. The genes are TRBV6-1 and TRBJ2-1; perhaps TRBD2 as D (6 bases). The CDR3 loop reads CASSESLAGRNEQFF. In nucleotides, the CDR3 is TGTGCCAGCAGTGAAAGTCTTGCGGGAAGGAATGAGCAGTTCTTC.